Listed here are 4 T cell receptor beta chains from one sample, sequenced in a study of blood T cell repertoires in COVID-19. Clones were read by immunoSEQ multiplex PCR, and TCRdb kept only the in-frame ones, dropping some. The table records roughly 400,000 clones, 70% to 90% of them present only once. What was sequenced was peripheral blood. These receptors originate from a woman in her sixties with COVID-19, enrolled during active disease.

V usage is TRBV18 and J usage is TRBJ1-3, with D tentatively TRBD1 (6 bases). The CDR3 runs to 15 residues. Looked up from germline, CDR1 is KGHSH and CDR2 is LQKENI. V was trimmed by 5 bases and J by 2 bases, leaving 13 bases between them. CDR3 DNA: TGTGCCAGCTCATTTCAGGGGTCTACTGGAAACACCATATATTTT. Its protein product is CASSFQGSTGNTIYF.

J is TRBJ1-5 and V is TRBV19; 11 bases line up with TRBD1. The germline V gene encodes CDR1 LNHDA and CDR2 SQIVND (reference sequence). Germline trimming cut 10 bases from V and 6 bases from J; bases unmatched to any gene: 5. The CDR3 contains 13 residues. The CDR3 loop reads CATGTGGAQPQHF. CDR3 nucleotides: TGTGCCACCGGGACAGGGGGTGCTCAGCCCCAGCATTTT.

V gene TRBV30 combines with J gene TRBJ1-4; D not certain. The germline V gene has CDR1 GTSNPN and CDR2 SVGIG (reference sequence). This CDR3 has 14 residues. Trimming cost V 0 bases and J 8 bases, with 13 bases left between them. The CDR3 nucleotides are TGTGCCTGGAGTGTACCCAGGAGGGAGGAAAAACTGTTTTTT. Its protein is CAWSVPRREEKLFF.

V gene TRBV29-1 combines with J gene TRBJ1-1; TRBD1 matches at 10 bases. CDR3 length equals 13 residues. Germline-derived CDR1 and CDR2 are SQVTM and ANQGSEA. V shed 7 bases, J shed 0 bases, and the junction held 2 bases outside the gene matches. DNA for the CDR3: TGCAGCGGGGGACAGGGGCTGAACACTGAAGCTTTCTTT. Amino acids: CSGGQGLNTEAFF.